This is a list of T cell receptor beta chains from one sample in a study of early T cells in non-severe SARS-CoV-2 infection. Via MiXCR, TCRdb re-called the 5' RACE reads, giving one row per CDR3 protein. The sample lists about 61,000 distinct CDR3 sequences, roughly a tenth seen once, with more than 1.5% in the top ten. Sequenced material: whole blood. These receptors were collected from an adult who was a healthcare worker with PCR-confirmed SARS-CoV-2 infection or an uninfected control (not recorded which). The CDR3 runs from the conserved cysteine through the conserved F or W. The D gene is left open where the match is weak. Clone size appears in some rows only: once, few, many, or a class for an expanded clone.

D,J,size,V,CDR3,DNA
TRBD1,TRBJ2-5,many,TRBV6-5,CASRPQGASGETQYF,TGTGCCAGCAGGCCACAGGGGGCTTCGGGTGAGACCCAGTACTTC
NA,TRBJ1-2,NA,TRBV20-1,CSARVRAHYGYTF,TGCAGTGCTAGAGTTCGGGCTCACTATGGCTACACCTTC
TRBD1,TRBJ1-5,many,TRBV29-1,CSAGEGGQPQHF,TGCAGCGCTGGGGAAGGGGGCCAGCCCCAGCATTTT
TRBD2,TRBJ2-5,few,TRBV27,CASRPGTSGAMGTQYF,TGTGCCAGCAGACCTGGGACTAGCGGGGCCATGGGGACCCAGTACTTC
TRBD1,TRBJ2-1,many,TRBV7-7,CASSLGTGVQDEQFF,TGTGCTAGCAGCTTAGGGACAGGGGTGCAGGATGAGCAGTTCTTC
NA,TRBJ2-3,NA,TRBV29-1,CSVERADTQYF,TGCAGCGTTGAGCGGGCGGATACGCAGTATTTT
TRBD2,TRBJ2-2,many,TRBV13,CASSSGLAGGPLPGELFF,TGTGCCAGCAGCTCCGGACTAGCGGGGGGGCCCCTCCCCGGGGAGCTGTTTTTT
TRBD1,TRBJ1-4,few,TRBV11-2,CASSPNRDRDEKLFF,TGTGCCAGCAGCCCCAACCGGGACAGGGATGAAAAACTGTTTTTT
NA,TRBJ1-5,many,TRBV10-3,CAISGAGASNQPQHF,TGTGCCATCAGTGGGGCGGGGGCTAGCAATCAGCCCCAGCATTTT
NA,TRBJ1-4,many,TRBV30,CAWMVQGGEKLFF,TGTGCCTGGATGGTACAGGGTGGCGAAAAACTGTTTTTT
TRBD1,TRBJ2-7,many,TRBV7-9,CASSAGQGLPEQYF,TGTGCCAGCAGCGCGGGACAGGGGTTGCCTGAGCAGTACTTC
NA,TRBJ1-2,many,TRBV12-5,CASGSVTGPGYTF,TGTGCTAGTGGTTCCGTGACAGGACCCGGCTACACCTTC
NA,TRBJ1-4,many,TRBV14,CASSQAAHGTNEKLFF,TGTGCCAGCAGCCAAGCCGCTCATGGGACTAATGAAAAACTGTTTTTT
TRBD1,TRBJ2-7,many,TRBV5-1,CASSTRQGYEQYF,TGCGCCAGCAGCACAAGACAGGGGTACGAGCAGTACTTC
NA,TRBJ2-1,few,TRBV12-2,CASRLARGLAGAGEQFF,TGTGCAAGTCGCTTAGCGCGGGGTCTAGCGGGCGCGGGTGAGCAGTTCTTC
NA,TRBJ2-7,many,TRBV6-2/TRBV6-3,CASSYHHTGRAVNYEQYF,TGTGCCAGCAGTTACCACCACACTGGCCGGGCCGTTAACTACGAGCAGTACTTC
TRBD1,TRBJ2-5,NA,TRBV20-1,CSARPPRGPGQETQYF,TGCAGTGCTAGACCGCCGAGGGGGCCAGGGCAAGAGACCCAGTACTTC
NA,TRBJ2-5,many,TRBV6-5,CASSYSDGLGQETQYF,TGTGCCAGCAGTTACTCGGACGGTCTGGGACAAGAGACCCAGTACTTC
NA,TRBJ1-6,NA,TRBV30,CAWSLKVRNSPLHF,TGTGCCTGGAGTTTGAAGGTCCGGAATTCACCCCTCCACTTT
NA,TRBJ2-3,many,TRBV7-2,CASSPRTATTDTQYF,TGTGCCAGCAGCCCCCGGACAGCCACCACAGATACGCAGTATTTT
NA,TRBJ2-7,many,TRBV7-2,CASSFAVGGVREQYF,TGTGCCAGCAGCTTCGCGGTCGGCGGGGTTCGCGAGCAGTACTTC
NA,TRBJ1-5,NA,TRBV25-1,CASSDGSRNQPQHF,TGTGCCAGCAGTGACGGGTCCAGAAATCAGCCCCAGCATTTT
NA,TRBJ2-5,many,TRBV3-1,CASSPDISPRETQYF,TGTGCCAGCAGCCCGGACATCTCCCCGAGGGAGACCCAGTACTTC